The sequence of this TCR beta chain was determined in a study of T cells after yellow fever vaccination. This CDR3 comprises 14 residues. Germline V gene sequence: CDR1 MGHRA, CDR2 YSYEKL. With 3 bases clipped from V and 6 bases from J, the junction kept 4 bases outside the gene matches. By 5'RACE template switching, TCR cDNA was produced, with a universal primer site and UMIs added in the process. MiXCR, applied by TCRdb to the 5' RACE reads, yields one record per CDR3 protein. The table lists approximately 150,000 distinct CDR3 sequences, over 7% of them singletons. This clonotype was seen only a few times.

Sequencing was performed on CD8+ T cells sorted from PBMCs, taken 45 days after the yellow fever booster vaccination. This TCR was sampled from a man aged 18 to 30 who received the YFV17D yellow fever vaccine. The chain is built from TRBV4-1 and TRBJ2-2; 7 nucleotides agree with TRBD1. CDR3 residues: CASSHAGQAGELFF. CDR3 sequence (DNA): TGCGCCAGCAGCCATGCTGGACAGGCCGGGGAGCTGTTTTTT.